The sequence of this T cell receptor beta chain was determined in a study of cytomegalovirus exposure and HLA in healthy donors. Study overall: HLA-typed donors were the source of 83 million or so unique TCRs, which an early data release held.

This clone has only one observation. What it recognizes is unknown. V trimming: 6 bases; J trimming: 1 base; junction bases outside the gene matches: 8. This CDR3 region has 15 residues. CDR1 MNHNY and CDR2 SVGAGI come from the germline V gene (reference sequence). PCR amplification relied on 60 Vbeta primers (plus 13 Jbeta primers). In the original processing: In a later analysis, of around 80 million unique beta chains, 9 million to 11 million appeared in at least two donors. Profiled with immunoSEQ multiplex PCR; TCRdb holds only in-frame clones, not every one. That table gives V, J and clone size, and the DNA gave D and trimming. This table holds roughly 150,000 clones, roughly 80% found once. Regarding the study as a whole: Presence/absence analysis assumed near-uniform sequencing depth across donors. Later analysis suggested most CMV-associated TCR beta chains were HLA-restricted.

The chain employs TRBV6-6 and TRBJ2-5; 7 bases match TRBD1. Sequenced input: PBMCs. The TCR comes from a male donor in good health and CMV-seropositive. This CDR3 reads CASSPVQGVQETQYF. The CDR3 bases are TGTGCCAGCAGCCCAGTCCAGGGGGTCCAAGAGACCCAGTACTTC.